This T cell receptor beta chain was sequenced for a study of T cells in Graves' hyperthyroidism and ophthalmopathy. Across the study: Peripheral blood was taken when the disease was first diagnosed, before any treatment began.

Points from the study as a whole: Most thyroid clonotypes expanded above 0.001 were also detected in blood.

Amplification of TCR beta CDR3 regions used RNA as the template. The study used the HTBI primer set for a first-round RT-PCR of the TCR CDR3. TCRdb reprocessed the multiplex PCR reads with MiXCR, giving one entry per CDR3 protein. In the table there are about 400,000 distinct CDR3 sequences, approximately 14% of which are singletons. The CDR3 loop spans 16 amino acids. Germline values: CDR1 DFQATT, CDR2 SNEGSKA (reference sequence). V dropped 0 bases and J dropped 7 bases, with 16 bases sitting between them. With regard to this clonotype: Its specificity is unknown.

Sequencing used blood. This sequence was found in a woman aged 60-70 years with Graves' ophthalmopathy. The chain recombines TRBV20-1 with TRBJ1-6; D gene uncertain. The CDR3: CSARDPGPANNSPLHF. CDR3 nucleotides: TGCAGTGCTAGAGATCCCGGGCCCGCAAACAATTCACCCCTCCACTTT.